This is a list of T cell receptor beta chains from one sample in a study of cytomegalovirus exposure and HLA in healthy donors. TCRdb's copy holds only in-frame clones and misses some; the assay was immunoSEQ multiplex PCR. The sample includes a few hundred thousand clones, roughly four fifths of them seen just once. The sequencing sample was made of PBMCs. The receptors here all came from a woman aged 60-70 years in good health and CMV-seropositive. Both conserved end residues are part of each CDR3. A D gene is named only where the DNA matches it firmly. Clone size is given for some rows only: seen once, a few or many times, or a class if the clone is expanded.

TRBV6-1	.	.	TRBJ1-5	CASGTPNQPQHF	TGTGCCAGCGGGACTCCGAATCAGCCCCAGCATTTT
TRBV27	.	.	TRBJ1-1	CASNNVPGNTEAFF	TGTGCCAGCAATAACGTTCCGGGAAACACTGAAGCTTTCTTT
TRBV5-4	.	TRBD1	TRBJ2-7	CASSLSGTGAYEQYF	TGTGCCAGCAGCCTCTCCGGGACAGGGGCCTACGAGCAGTACTTC
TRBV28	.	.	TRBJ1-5	CASSHRGRGRHQPQHF	TGTGCCAGCAGCCACCGCGGGCGGGGGCGGCATCAGCCCCAGCATTTT
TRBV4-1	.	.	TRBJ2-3	CASSQDRSTDTQYF	TGCGCCAGCAGCCAAGACCGGTCCACAGATACGCAGTATTTT
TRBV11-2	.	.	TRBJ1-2	CASSSLGPPDYGYTF	TGTGCCAGCAGCTCGCTAGGCCCCCCCGACTATGGCTACACCTTC
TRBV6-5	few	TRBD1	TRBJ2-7	CASNPTGGLYEQYF	TGTGCCAGCAATCCGACAGGGGGCCTCTACGAGCAGTACTTC
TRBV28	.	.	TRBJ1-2	CASSLGAQGYGYTF	TGTGCCAGCAGTTTAGGGGCTCAAGGCTATGGCTACACCTTC
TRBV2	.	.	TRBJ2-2	CASSTGSGELFF	TGTGCCAGCAGCACAGGTTCCGGGGAGCTGTTTTTT
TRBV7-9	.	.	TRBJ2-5	CASSLISRGGETQYF	TGTGCCAGCAGCTTAATTTCGCGGGGTGGAGAGACCCAGTACTTC
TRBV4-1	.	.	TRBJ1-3	CASSQGRQASGNTIYF	TGCGCCAGCAGCCAAGGGAGACAGGCCTCTGGAAACACCATATATTTT
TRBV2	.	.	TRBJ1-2	CASSEGLQGTF	TGTGCCAGCAGTGAAGGCCTTCAGGGTACCTTC
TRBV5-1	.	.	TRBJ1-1	CASSLLDGEAFF	TGCGCCAGCAGCTTGCTAGACGGTGAAGCTTTCTTT
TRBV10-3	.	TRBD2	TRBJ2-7	CAISDTTSGPSYEQYF	TGTGCCATCAGTGATACGACTAGCGGCCCGTCCTACGAGCAGTACTTC
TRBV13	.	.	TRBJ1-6	CASSRGGEGHSPLHF	TGTGCCAGCAGCCGGGGAGGGGAGGGGCATTCACCCCTCCACTTT
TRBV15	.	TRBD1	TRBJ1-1	CATSRDYRQGAEVEAFF	TGTGCCACCAGCAGAGATTACCGACAGGGGGCCGAGGTTGAAGCTTTCTTT
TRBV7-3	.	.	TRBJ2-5	CASSLGVKETQYF	TGTGCCAGCAGCTTAGGAGTTAAAGAGACCCAGTACTTC
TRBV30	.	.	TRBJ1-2	CAWSVAFTNYGYTF	TGTGCCTGGAGTGTGGCTTTCACTAACTATGGCTACACCTTC
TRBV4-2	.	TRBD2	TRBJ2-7	CASSPQRDYSYEQYF	TGTGCCAGCAGCCCCCAGCGGGACTACTCCTACGAGCAGTACTTC
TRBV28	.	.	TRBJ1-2	CASSPQFRGINYGYTF	TGTGCCAGCAGTCCCCAGTTCCGGGGGATTAACTATGGCTACACCTTC
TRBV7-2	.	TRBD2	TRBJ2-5	CASSYSSGKRETQYF	TGTGCCAGCAGCTATAGTAGCGGGAAAAGAGAGACCCAGTACTTC
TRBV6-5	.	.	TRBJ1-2	CASSYIPGGDSYGYTF	TGTGCCAGCAGTTACATCCCCGGGGGGGACTCCTATGGCTACACCTTC